These 17 T cell receptor beta chains originate from one sample sequenced in a study of shared clonotypes between healthy human individuals. CD45RO negativity and positive selection for CCR7 defined naive CD8 cells, a population that excluded terminally differentiated effector memory CD45RA+ cells. Clones were sequenced by immunoSEQ multiplex PCR, and TCRdb holds only the in-frame ones, with some missing. Seen here are around 700,000 clones, around 90% observed once, and the top ten hold nearly 25%. The sequenced material came from naive CD8+ T cells sorted from blood. Receptors were obtained from a man aged 25-45 years in good health.

This chain uses TRBV7-2 with TRBJ1-1, with 9 bases aligning to TRBD1. CDR3 length equals 14 residues. The germline gives CDR1 SGHTA, CDR2 FQGNSA. V shed 5 bases, J shed 2 bases, and the junction held 3 bases outside the gene matches. The CDR3 protein is CASSPTGGNTEAFF. CDR3 nucleotides: TGTGCCAGCAGCCCGACAGGGGGTAACACTGAAGCTTTCTTT.

The rearrangement joins TRBV27 to TRBJ2-2; 9 positions match TRBD1. Germline-derived CDR1 and CDR2 are MNHEY and SMNVEV (reference sequence). The CDR3 is made up of 18 amino acids. V lost 2 bases and J lost 0; bases outside the gene matches: 7. In DNA, the CDR3 is TGTGCCAGCAGTTTAAACAGGGGGCTCCTCGCGAACACCGGGGAGCTGTTTTTT. This translates into CASSLNRGLLANTGELFF.

The chain uses TRBV7-8 and TRBJ2-1; 13 bases map to TRBD2. There are 15 residues in the CDR3. V gave up 1 base and J gave up 8 bases; unmatched junction bases: 2. The germline gives CDR1 SGHVS, CDR2 FQNEAQ. CDR3 loop: CASSLGLAGGHEQFF. CDR3 DNA sequence: TGTGCCAGCAGCTTAGGACTAGCGGGAGGACATGAGCAGTTCTTC.

CDR3 loop: CASSPLETRYEQYF. In DNA, the CDR3 is TGTGCCAGCAGTCCTCTCGAAACCCGCTACGAGCAGTACTTC. This chain uses TRBV28 with TRBJ2-7; D is uncertain. The CDR3 loop spans 14 amino acids. Germline CDR1 is MDHEN and CDR2 is SYDVKM. Deletions cut 5 bases from V and 3 bases from J, with 14 bases between.

The chain carries TRBV7-6 and TRBJ2-6, with D perhaps being TRBD1 or TRBD2 (5 bases each). CDR3 size: 18 residues. CDR1 and CDR2 (germline): SGHVS, FNYEAQ. Trimming took 5 bases from V and 4 from J, leaving 21 bases between them. CDR3 bases: TGTGCCAGCAGCCCCGGGGCCAGGAGAACTGGGGGGGCCAACGTCCTGACTTTC. Encoded protein: CASSPGARRTGGANVLTF.

The sample holds a few counts of this clone. The chain is built from TRBV27 and TRBJ1-5; 9 nucleotides match TRBD1. Germline assignment: CDR1 MNHEY and CDR2 SMNVEV (reference sequence). This CDR3 comprises 17 residues. V lost 8 bases to trimming and J lost 0 bases; unmatched junction nucleotides: 11. Here the CDR3 reads CASASGQGLNSNQPQHF. CDR3 DNA sequence: TGTGCCAGCGCTAGTGGACAGGGGTTGAATAGCAATCAGCCCCAGCATTTT.

The chain recombines TRBV11-2 with TRBJ2-7, with D perhaps TRBD1 (5 bases). Trimming cost V 2 bases and J 2 bases, with 10 bases left between them. Germline CDR1 is SGHAT and CDR2 is FQNNGV. The CDR3 length is 14 residues. The CDR3 nucleotides read TGTGCCAGCAGCTTACCGCTGGGGCCCTACGAGCAGTACTTC. Its protein product is CASSLPLGPYEQYF.

V and J are TRBV11-2 and TRBJ2-7; 15 bases line up with TRBD2. CDR3 length equals 17 residues. Germline-derived CDR1 and CDR2 are SGHAT and FQNNGV. The V gene end was trimmed by 5 bases and the J gene end by 7 bases; junction bases not matched to a gene: 12. Here the CDR3 DNA reads TGTGCCAGCAGCCCGCGCCGGCAGGGACTAGCGGGAGGTGAGCAGTACTTC. Amino acids: CASSPRRQGLAGGEQYF.

The gene calls are TRBV28 and TRBJ2-1; TRBD2 agrees at 9 bases. With 3 bases clipped from V and 5 bases from J, the junction kept 2 bases outside the gene matches. There are 14 residues in the CDR3. In germline, CDR1 is MDHEN, CDR2 SYDVKM. CDR3: CASSFQRGDNEQFF. The CDR3 nucleotides read TGTGCCAGCAGTTTCCAGCGGGGGGACAATGAGCAGTTCTTC.

This clone showed up just once. The rearrangement links TRBV4-1 to TRBJ1-1, with 7 nucleotides matching TRBD1. The V gene end was trimmed by 6 bases and the J gene end by 3 bases; junction bases not matched to a gene: 7. The CDR3 covers 14 residues. The V gene's germline CDR1 is MGHRA and CDR2 YSYEKL. As DNA, the CDR3 is TGCGCCAGCAGAGACCGGGACAGCTACACTGAAGCTTTCTTT. Protein: CASRDRDSYTEAFF.

This clone was picked up one time. Other DNA sequences in the same sample also yield this CDR3. The chain recombines TRBV27 with TRBJ2-1; the match to TRBD2 covers 7 bases. V gave up 4 bases and J gave up 2 bases; unmatched junction bases: 2. The CDR3 is 14 amino acids. Germline CDR1 is MNHEY and CDR2 is SMNVEV (reference sequence). As DNA, the CDR3 is TGTGCCAGCAGTTCTAGCGGAGCCTACAATGAGCAGTTCTTC. This codes for CASSSSGAYNEQFF.

The chain employs TRBV9 and TRBJ1-5; 10 bases align to TRBD1. CDR1 and CDR2 (germline): SGDLS, YYNGEE. J lost 1 base, V lost 9 bases, and 10 bases had no gene match. The CDR3 has 16 amino acids. For the CDR3, the DNA is TGTGCCATCAGGGGGGACAGGGGTGTCAGCAATCAGCCCCAGCATTTT. This gives the protein CAIRGDRGVSNQPQHF.

V gene TRBV29-1 combines with J gene TRBJ2-2, with D unclear. The V gene's germline CDR1 is SQVTM and CDR2 ANQGSEA. Deletions cut 8 bases from V and 1 base from J, with 8 bases between. The CDR3 is 12 amino acids. This CDR3 reads CSIWMNTGELFF. CDR3 nucleotides: TGCAGCATCTGGATGAACACCGGGGAGCTGTTTTTT.

The chain has TRBV9 and TRBJ2-7; the match to TRBD2 covers 12 bases. This CDR3 comprises 19 residues. Germline lookup yields CDR1 SGDLS and CDR2 YYNGEE. Trimming at V came to 9 bases and at J to 0 bases, leaving 19 bases not matched to a gene. As DNA, the CDR3 is TGTGCCAACCGGGACAGGGAACGACTAGCGGGAGCGAGCTCCTACGAGCAGTACTTC. Amino acids: CANRDRERLAGASSYEQYF.

The chain has TRBV28 and TRBJ2-6, with TRBD1 identical over 10 bases. Unmatched junction bases numbered 3, after V lost 4 bases and J lost 0 bases. This CDR3 has 17 residues. Germline V CDR1 and CDR2: MDHEN, SYDVKM. The CDR3 coding sequence is TGTGCCAGCAGTTCCAGGACAGGGGGCTCTGGGGCCAACGTCCTGACTTTC. It specifies CASSSRTGGSGANVLTF.

The chain couples TRBV21-1 to TRBJ2-3; the DNA was not used to check the table's D call, TRBD1. TRBV21-1 is annotated as a pseudogene. The CDR3 loop spans 9 amino acids. CDR3 coding DNA: TGTGCCAGCAGCCCGTACAAGTATTTT. Translated, it gives CASSPYKYF.

The chain recombines TRBV7-8 with TRBJ2-7; 12 positions agree with TRBD2. This CDR3 has 15 residues. V lost 4 bases to trimming and J lost 3 bases; unmatched junction nucleotides: 4. CDR1 is SGHVS, CDR2 FQNEAQ, per germline. This chain's CDR3 is CASSSPTSGSYEQYF. The CDR3 region has the DNA TGTGCCAGCAGCTCACCGACTAGCGGGAGCTACGAGCAGTACTTC.